Listed below are T cell receptor delta chains from one sample, sequenced in a study of gamma-delta chains in newborns, infants, children. TCRdb re-analyzed the reads via CATT. Seen here are 9,000 to 13,000 delta-chain clones, about 8.7% observed once, and the top ten hold about 3.8%. The sample was blood. The receptors here all came from a child who was a newborn, infant or young child, either healthy, febrile or measles-vaccinated (not recorded which). The CDR3 runs from the conserved cysteine through the conserved F or W. A D gene is named only where the DNA matches it firmly. Where a row states a size, it is once, few, many or the class of an expanded clone; other rows omit it.

d_call: TRDD3
v_call: TRDV2
j_call: TRDJ1
clone_size: few
cdr3_aa: CACDVLGGRSDTDKLIF
cdr3_nt: TGTGCCTGTGACGTACTGGGGGGCCGGAGTGACACCGATAAACTCATCTTT

d_call: TRDD3
v_call: TRDV2
j_call: TRDJ1
clone_size: NA
cdr3_aa: CACDPLLGDTRLHTDKLIF
cdr3_nt: TGTGCCTGTGACCCTCTACTGGGGGATACGCGCCTCCACACCGATAAACTCATCTTT

d_call: TRDD3
v_call: TRDV2
j_call: TRDJ2
clone_size: NA
cdr3_aa: CACDTLLGDTSLTAQLFF
cdr3_nt: TGTGCCTGTGACACCCTACTGGGGGATACCTCTCTGACAGCACAACTCTTCTTT

d_call: TRDD3
v_call: TRDV2
j_call: TRDJ3
clone_size: NA
cdr3_aa: CACDTLMSLGDTRSSWDTRQMFF
cdr3_nt: TGTGCCTGTGACACCTTAATGTCCCTGGGGGATACGCGAAGCTCCTGGGACACCCGACAGATGTTTTTC

d_call: NA
v_call: TRDV2
j_call: TRDJ1
clone_size: NA
cdr3_aa: CACDPLLGTDKLIF
cdr3_nt: TGTGCCTGTGACCCCTTACTGGGTACCGATAAACTCATCTTT

d_call: TRDD3
v_call: TRDV2
j_call: TRDJ3
clone_size: NA
cdr3_aa: CACDTGGTGGHSSWDTRQMFF
cdr3_nt: TGTGCCTGTGACACCGGAGGAACTGGGGGACATAGCTCCTGGGACACCCGACAGATGTTTTTC

d_call: TRDD3
v_call: TRDV2
j_call: TRDJ1
clone_size: NA
cdr3_aa: CACDSLGDRGDKLIF
cdr3_nt: TGTGCCTGTGACTCTCTGGGGGATCGCGGCGATAAACTTATCTTT

d_call: TRDD3
v_call: TRDV2
j_call: TRDJ1
clone_size: few
cdr3_aa: CACDAVVGGYTPTDKLIF
cdr3_nt: TGTGCCTGTGACGCCGTAGTTGGGGGATACACTCCAACCGATAAACTCATCTTT

d_call: TRDD3
v_call: TRDV2
j_call: TRDJ3
clone_size: few
cdr3_aa: CACDTLRGDTRLSWDTRQMFF
cdr3_nt: TGTGCCTGTGACACCCTCCGAGGGGATACGCGTCTCTCCTGGGACACCCGACAGATGTTTTTC

d_call: TRDD3
v_call: TRDV2
j_call: TRDJ1
clone_size: NA
cdr3_aa: CACDILGDSHKLIF
cdr3_nt: TGTGCCTGTGACATCCTGGGGGACTCTCATAAACTCATCTTT

d_call: TRDD3
v_call: TRDV2
j_call: TRDJ2
clone_size: few
cdr3_aa: CACDLLAGGPSLTAQLFF
cdr3_nt: TGTGCCTGTGACTTATTAGCTGGGGGCCCCTCGTTGACAGCACAACTCTTCTTT

d_call: TRDD3
v_call: TRDV2
j_call: TRDJ3
clone_size: NA
cdr3_aa: CACDTAGGYSRSSSWDTRQMFF
cdr3_nt: TGTGCCTGTGACACCGCTGGGGGATACTCAAGATCAAGCTCCTGGGACACCCGACAGATGTTTTTC

d_call: TRDD3
v_call: TRDV2
j_call: TRDJ1
clone_size: NA
cdr3_aa: CACDRLGADTDKLIF
cdr3_nt: TGTGCCTGTGACCGGCTGGGGGCTGACACCGATAAACTCATCTTT

d_call: TRDD3
v_call: TRDV2
j_call: TRDJ3
clone_size: few
cdr3_aa: CACDTVLGDTSSWDTRQMFF
cdr3_nt: TGTGCCTGTGACACCGTACTGGGGGATACGAGCTCCTGGGACACCCGGCAGATGTTTTTC

d_call: TRDD3
v_call: TRDV2
j_call: TRDJ1
clone_size: few
cdr3_aa: CACDTLWGTSPTDKLIF
cdr3_nt: TGTGCCTGTGACACCCTCTGGGGGACTTCCCCCACCGATAAACTCATCTTT

d_call: NA
v_call: TRDV2
j_call: TRDJ2
clone_size: few
cdr3_aa: CACDTWGETAQLFF
cdr3_nt: TGTGCCTGTGACACCTGGGGGGAGACAGCACAACTCTTCTTT

d_call: TRDD3
v_call: TRDV2
j_call: TRDJ3
clone_size: NA
cdr3_aa: CACDILGDTSWDTRQMFF
cdr3_nt: TGTGCCTGTGACATACTGGGGGATACTTCCTGGGACACCCGACAGATGTTTTTC

d_call: TRDD3
v_call: TRDV2
j_call: TRDJ3
clone_size: NA
cdr3_aa: CACDTGGYWDTRQMFF
cdr3_nt: TGTGCCTGTGACACTGGGGGATACTGGGACACCCGACAGATGTTTTTC

d_call: TRDD3
v_call: TRDV2
j_call: TRDJ1
clone_size: few
cdr3_aa: CACDAWGNTDKLIF
cdr3_nt: TGTGCCTGTGACGCCTGGGGGAACACCGATAAACTCATCTTT

d_call: NA
v_call: TRDV2
j_call: TRDJ3
clone_size: few
cdr3_aa: CACDPTGGPSSWDTRQMFF
cdr3_nt: TGTGCCTGTGATCCAACCGGGGGTCCTAGCTCCTGGGACACCCGACAGATGTTTTTC

d_call: TRDD3
v_call: TRDV2
j_call: TRDJ1
clone_size: NA
cdr3_aa: CACDTVETGGSYTDKLIF
cdr3_nt: TGTGCCTGTGACACCGTTGAAACTGGGGGATCGTACACCGATAAACTCATCTTT

d_call: TRDD3
v_call: TRDV2
j_call: TRDJ2
clone_size: NA
cdr3_aa: CACDTVVGTGGSSLTAQLFF
cdr3_nt: TGTGCCTGTGACACCGTCGTGGGTACTGGGGGATCCTCCTTGACAGCACAACTCTTCTTT

d_call: TRDD3
v_call: TRDV2
j_call: TRDJ2
clone_size: few
cdr3_aa: CACDTVGIRGTAQLFF
cdr3_nt: TGTGCCTGTGACACCGTAGGGATACGGGGGACAGCACAACTCTTCTTT

d_call: TRDD3
v_call: TRDV2
j_call: TRDJ3
clone_size: NA
cdr3_aa: CACDTAGDRSWDTRQMFF
cdr3_nt: TGTGCCTGTGACACCGCGGGGGATCGGTCCTGGGACACCCGACAGATGTTTTTC

d_call: TRDD3
v_call: TRDV2
j_call: TRDJ1
clone_size: NA
cdr3_aa: CACDTMTGGYRHLKSDKLIF
cdr3_nt: TGTGCCTGTGACACCATGACTGGGGGATACCGTCACTTAAAAAGCGATAAACTCATCTTT

d_call: TRDD3
v_call: TRDV2
j_call: TRDJ1
clone_size: NA
cdr3_aa: CACDTVMRDTSDKLIF
cdr3_nt: TGTGCCTGTGACACCGTAATGAGGGATACAAGCGATAAACTCATCTTT

d_call: TRDD3
v_call: TRDV2
j_call: TRDJ1
clone_size: few
cdr3_aa: CACDVLGDPHTDKLIF
cdr3_nt: TGTGCCTGTGACGTGCTGGGGGACCCTCACACCGATAAACTCATCTTT

d_call: TRDD3
v_call: TRDV2
j_call: TRDJ3
clone_size: few
cdr3_aa: CACDTGNWGSSWDTRQMFF
cdr3_nt: TGTGCCTGTGACACCGGTAACTGGGGGAGCTCCTGGGACACCCGACAGATGTTTTTC

d_call: TRDD3
v_call: TRDV2
j_call: TRDJ3
clone_size: few
cdr3_aa: CACDTLLGDMSSWDTRQMFF
cdr3_nt: TGTGCCTGTGACACCTTGCTGGGGGATATGAGCTCCTGGGACACCCGACAGATGTTTTTC

d_call: NA
v_call: TRDV2
j_call: TRDJ1
clone_size: few
cdr3_aa: CACDTVGYLEYTDKLIF
cdr3_nt: TGTGCCTGTGACACCGTCGGGTATTTAGAGTACACCGATAAACTCATCTTT

d_call: TRDD3
v_call: TRDV2
j_call: TRDJ3
clone_size: few
cdr3_aa: CACDRTGGFASSWDTRQMFF
cdr3_nt: TGTGCCTGTGACCGTACTGGGGGATTCGCCAGCTCCTGGGACACCCGACAGATGTTTTTC

d_call: TRDD3
v_call: TRDV2
j_call: TRDJ1
clone_size: few
cdr3_aa: CACDTLTGGYATDKLIF
cdr3_nt: TGTGCCTGTGACACCCTTACTGGGGGATACGCGACCGATAAACTCATCTTT

d_call: TRDD3
v_call: TRDV2
j_call: TRDJ1
clone_size: few
cdr3_aa: CACDSLGGTDKLIF
cdr3_nt: TGTGCCTGTGATAGCCTGGGGGGCACCGATAAACTCATCTTT

d_call: NA
v_call: TRDV2
j_call: TRDJ1
clone_size: NA
cdr3_aa: CACDPVGDTDKLIF
cdr3_nt: TGTGCCTGTGACCCAGTGGGGGACACCGATAAACTCATCTTT

d_call: TRDD3
v_call: TRDV2
j_call: TRDJ3
clone_size: few
cdr3_aa: CARDTLLGDPSSWDTRQMFF
cdr3_nt: TGTGCCCGTGACACCCTTCTGGGGGATCCAAGCTCCTGGGACACCCGACAGATGTTTTTC

d_call: TRDD3
v_call: TRDV2
j_call: TRDJ1
clone_size: NA
cdr3_aa: CACDTLLGDTRDTDKLIF
cdr3_nt: TGTGCCTGTGACACCCTACTGGGGGATACGCGGGACACCGATAAACTCATCTTT

d_call: TRDD3
v_call: TRDV2
j_call: TRDJ2
clone_size: NA
cdr3_aa: CACDTLGDTGLTAQLFF
cdr3_nt: TGTGCCTGTGACACATTGGGGGATACGGGTCTGACAGCACAACTCTTCTTT

d_call: TRDD3
v_call: TRDV2
j_call: TRDJ3
clone_size: NA
cdr3_aa: CACDTWGTSSWDTRQMFF
cdr3_nt: TGTGCCTGTGACACCTGGGGGACTAGCTCCTGGGACACCCGACAGATGTTTTTC

d_call: TRDD3
v_call: TRDV2
j_call: TRDJ1
clone_size: few
cdr3_aa: CACDTLLGDRTGDKLIF
cdr3_nt: TGTGCCTGTGACACCCTCCTGGGGGATCGTACAGGCGATAAACTCATCTTT

d_call: NA
v_call: TRDV2
j_call: TRDJ1
clone_size: few
cdr3_aa: CACDPWGNTDKLIF
cdr3_nt: TGTGCCTGTGACCCCTGGGGAAACACCGATAAACTCATCTTT

d_call: TRDD3
v_call: TRDV2
j_call: TRDJ1
clone_size: NA
cdr3_aa: CACDNNWGVTLSSKLIF
cdr3_nt: TGTGCCTGTGACAATAACTGGGGGGTTACTCTTTCGAGTAAACTCATCTTT

d_call: TRDD3
v_call: TRDV2
j_call: TRDJ1
clone_size: NA
cdr3_aa: CACWGLGDTPFTDKLIF
cdr3_nt: TGTGCCTGTTGGGGACTGGGGGATACCCCCTTCACCGATAAACTCATCTTT

d_call: TRDD3
v_call: TRDV2
j_call: TRDJ1
clone_size: few
cdr3_aa: CACDTVGLGDQYTDKLIF
cdr3_nt: TGTGCCTGTGACACCGTGGGACTGGGGGACCAGTACACCGATAAACTCATCTTT

d_call: TRDD3
v_call: TRDV2
j_call: TRDJ1
clone_size: medium-sized
cdr3_aa: CACDTVLGDPMYTDKLIF
cdr3_nt: TGTGCCTGTGACACCGTACTGGGGGATCCGATGTACACCGATAAACTCATCTTT

d_call: NA
v_call: TRDV2
j_call: TRDJ1
clone_size: few
cdr3_aa: CACDTLPTLLGDTDKLIF
cdr3_nt: TGTGCCTGTGACACTCTTCCTACCCTTCTGGGGGATACCGATAAACTCATCTTT

d_call: TRDD3
v_call: TRDV1
j_call: TRDJ1
clone_size: NA
cdr3_aa: CALGELPQSLGVTDKLIF
cdr3_nt: TGTGCTCTTGGGGAACTCCCCCAGTCACTGGGGGTCACCGATAAACTCATCTTT

d_call: TRDD3
v_call: TRDV2
j_call: TRDJ1
clone_size: medium-sized
cdr3_aa: CACDGLGVQYTDKLIF
cdr3_nt: TGTGCCTGTGACGGGCTGGGGGTTCAGTACACCGATAAACTCATCTTT

d_call: NA
v_call: TRDV2
j_call: TRDJ1
clone_size: few
cdr3_aa: CACDTAGDRDKLIF
cdr3_nt: TGTGCCTGTGACACCGCTGGGGACCGCGATAAACTCATCTTT

d_call: NA
v_call: TRDV2
j_call: TRDJ1
clone_size: few
cdr3_aa: CACDTVHGWGPPPRDTDKLIF
cdr3_nt: TGTGCCTGTGACACCGTGCATGGCTGGGGTCCGCCGCCCCGGGACACCGATAAACTCATCTTT

d_call: TRDD3
v_call: TRDV2
j_call: TRDJ1
clone_size: NA
cdr3_aa: CACDTVPTGGPSPDKLIF
cdr3_nt: TGTGCCTGCGACACCGTCCCTACTGGGGGCCCCTCCCCCGATAAACTCATCTTT

d_call: NA
v_call: TRDV2
j_call: TRDJ1
clone_size: few
cdr3_aa: CACDSVGGPTDKLIF
cdr3_nt: TGTGCCTGTGACAGCGTGGGAGGCCCCACCGATAAACTCATCTTT